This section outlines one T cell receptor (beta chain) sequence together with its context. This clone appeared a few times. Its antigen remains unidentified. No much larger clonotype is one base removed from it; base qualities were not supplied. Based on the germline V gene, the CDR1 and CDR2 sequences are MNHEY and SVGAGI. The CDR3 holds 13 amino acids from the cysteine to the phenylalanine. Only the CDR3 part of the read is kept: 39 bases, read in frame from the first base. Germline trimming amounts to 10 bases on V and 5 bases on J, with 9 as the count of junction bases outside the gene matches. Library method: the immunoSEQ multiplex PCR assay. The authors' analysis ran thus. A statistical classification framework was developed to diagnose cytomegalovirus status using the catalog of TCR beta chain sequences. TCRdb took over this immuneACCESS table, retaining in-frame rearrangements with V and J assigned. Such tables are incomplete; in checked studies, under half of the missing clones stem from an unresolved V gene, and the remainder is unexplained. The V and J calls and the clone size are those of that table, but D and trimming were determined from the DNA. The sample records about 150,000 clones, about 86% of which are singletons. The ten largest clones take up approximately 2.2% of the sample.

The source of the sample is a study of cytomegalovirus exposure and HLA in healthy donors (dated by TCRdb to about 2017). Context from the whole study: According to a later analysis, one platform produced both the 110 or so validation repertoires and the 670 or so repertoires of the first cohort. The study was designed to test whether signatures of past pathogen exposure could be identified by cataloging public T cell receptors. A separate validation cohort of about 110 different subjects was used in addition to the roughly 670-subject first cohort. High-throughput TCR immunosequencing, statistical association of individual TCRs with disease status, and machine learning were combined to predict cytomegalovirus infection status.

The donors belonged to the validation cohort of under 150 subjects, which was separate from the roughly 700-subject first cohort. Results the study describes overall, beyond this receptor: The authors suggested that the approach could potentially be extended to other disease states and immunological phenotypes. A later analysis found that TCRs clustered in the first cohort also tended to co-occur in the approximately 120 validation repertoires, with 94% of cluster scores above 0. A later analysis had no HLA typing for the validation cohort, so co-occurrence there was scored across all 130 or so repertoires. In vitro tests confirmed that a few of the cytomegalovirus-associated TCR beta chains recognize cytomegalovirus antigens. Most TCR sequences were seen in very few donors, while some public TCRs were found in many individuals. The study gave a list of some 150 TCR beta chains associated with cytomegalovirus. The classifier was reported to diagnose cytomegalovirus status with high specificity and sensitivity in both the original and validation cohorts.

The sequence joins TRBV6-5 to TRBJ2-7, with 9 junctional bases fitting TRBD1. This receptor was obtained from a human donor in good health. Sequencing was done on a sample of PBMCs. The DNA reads TGTGCCACCTCGGACAGGGGTAACCACGAGCAGTACTTC. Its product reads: CATSDRGNHEQYF.